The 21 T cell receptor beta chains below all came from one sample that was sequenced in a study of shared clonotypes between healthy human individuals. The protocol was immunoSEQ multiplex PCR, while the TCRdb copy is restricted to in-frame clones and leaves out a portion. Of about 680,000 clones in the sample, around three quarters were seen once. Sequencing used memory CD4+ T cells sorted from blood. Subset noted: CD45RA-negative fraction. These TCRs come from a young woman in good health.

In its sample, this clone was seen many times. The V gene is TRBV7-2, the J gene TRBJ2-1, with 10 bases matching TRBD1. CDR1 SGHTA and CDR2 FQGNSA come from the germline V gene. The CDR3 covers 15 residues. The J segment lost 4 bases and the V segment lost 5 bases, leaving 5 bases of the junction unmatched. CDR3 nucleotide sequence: TGTGCCAGCAGCCCAGGGACAGGGGTTTACAATGAGCAGTTCTTC. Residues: CASSPGTGVYNEQFF.

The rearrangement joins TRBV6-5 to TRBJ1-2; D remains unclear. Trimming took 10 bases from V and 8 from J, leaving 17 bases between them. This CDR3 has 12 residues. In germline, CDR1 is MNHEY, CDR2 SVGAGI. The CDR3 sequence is CATQPDIGGYTF. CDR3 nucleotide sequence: TGTGCCACCCAGCCTGATATCGGCGGCTACACCTTC.

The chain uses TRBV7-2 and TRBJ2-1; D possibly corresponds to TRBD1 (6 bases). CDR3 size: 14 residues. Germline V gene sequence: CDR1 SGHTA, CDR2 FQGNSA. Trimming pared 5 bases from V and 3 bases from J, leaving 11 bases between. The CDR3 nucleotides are TGTGCCAGCAGCGCAAACAGGGACTACAATGAGCAGTTCTTC. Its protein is CASSANRDYNEQFF.

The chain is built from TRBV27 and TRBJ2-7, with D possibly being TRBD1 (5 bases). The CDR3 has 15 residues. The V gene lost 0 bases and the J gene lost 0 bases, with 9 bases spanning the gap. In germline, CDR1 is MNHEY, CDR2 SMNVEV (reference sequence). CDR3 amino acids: CASSLSPGNSYEQYF. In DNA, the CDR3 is TGTGCCAGCAGTTTATCGCCAGGGAACTCCTACGAGCAGTACTTC.

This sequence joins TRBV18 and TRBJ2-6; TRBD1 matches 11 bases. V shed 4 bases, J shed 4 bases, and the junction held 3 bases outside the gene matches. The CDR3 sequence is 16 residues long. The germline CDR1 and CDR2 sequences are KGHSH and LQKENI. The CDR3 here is CASSLDRGPGANVLTF. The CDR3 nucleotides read TGTGCCAGCTCACTGGACAGGGGGCCGGGGGCCAACGTCCTGACTTTC.

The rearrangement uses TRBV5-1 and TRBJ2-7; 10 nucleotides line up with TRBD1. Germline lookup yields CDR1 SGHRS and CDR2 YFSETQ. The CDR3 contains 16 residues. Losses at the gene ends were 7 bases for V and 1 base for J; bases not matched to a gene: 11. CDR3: CASQYAPGQGSYEQYF. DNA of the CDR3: TGCGCCAGCCAATACGCTCCGGGACAGGGGTCCTACGAGCAGTACTTC.

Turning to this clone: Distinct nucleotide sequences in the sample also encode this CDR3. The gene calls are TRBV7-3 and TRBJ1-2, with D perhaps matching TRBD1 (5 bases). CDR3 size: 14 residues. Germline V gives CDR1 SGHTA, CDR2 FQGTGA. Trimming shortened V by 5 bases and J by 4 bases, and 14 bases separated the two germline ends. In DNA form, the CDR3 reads TGTGCCAGCAGCCTCTCGGCAGGGCCCTATGGCTACACCTTC. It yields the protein CASSLSAGPYGYTF. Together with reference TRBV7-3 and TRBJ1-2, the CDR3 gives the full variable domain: GAGVSQTPSNKVTEKGKYVELRCDPISGHTALYWYRQSLGQGPEFLIYFQGTGAADDSGLPNDRFFAVRPEGSVSTLKIQRTERGDSAVYLCASSLSAGPYGYTFGSGTRLTVV.

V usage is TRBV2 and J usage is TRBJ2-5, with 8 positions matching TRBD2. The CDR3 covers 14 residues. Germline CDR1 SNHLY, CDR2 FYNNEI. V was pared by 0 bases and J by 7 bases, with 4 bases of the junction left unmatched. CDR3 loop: CASSEAGLVGTQYF. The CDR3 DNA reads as TGTGCCAGCAGTGAAGCGGGACTAGTGGGGACCCAGTACTTC.

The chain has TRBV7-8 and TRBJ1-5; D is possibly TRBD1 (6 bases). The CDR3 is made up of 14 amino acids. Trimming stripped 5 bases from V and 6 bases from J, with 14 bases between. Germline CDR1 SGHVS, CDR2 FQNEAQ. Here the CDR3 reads CASSLGGASQPQHF. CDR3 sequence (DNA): TGTGCCAGCAGCCTGGGGGGGGCGAGTCAGCCCCAGCATTTT.

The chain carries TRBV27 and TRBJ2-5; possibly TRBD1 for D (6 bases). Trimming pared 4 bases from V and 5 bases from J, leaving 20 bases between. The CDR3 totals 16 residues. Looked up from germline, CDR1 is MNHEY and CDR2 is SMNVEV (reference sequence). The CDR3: CASSSPPGHLLETQYF. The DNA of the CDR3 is TGTGCCAGCAGTTCCCCACCGGGACACCTCCTTGAGACCCAGTACTTC.

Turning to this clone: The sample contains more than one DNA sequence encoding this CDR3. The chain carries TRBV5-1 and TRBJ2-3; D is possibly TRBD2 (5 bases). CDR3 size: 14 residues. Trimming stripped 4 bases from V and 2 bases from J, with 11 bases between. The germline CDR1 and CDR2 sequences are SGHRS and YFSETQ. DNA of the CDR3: TGCGCCAGCAGCGCACTAGAACCCACAGATACGCAGTATTTT. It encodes CASSALEPTDTQYF. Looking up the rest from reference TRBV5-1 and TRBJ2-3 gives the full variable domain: KAGVTQTPRYLIKTRGQQVTLSCSPISGHRSVSWYQQTPGQGLQFLFEYFSETQRNKGNFPGRFSGRQFSNSRSEMNVSTLELGDSALYLCASSALEPTDTQYFGPGTRLTVL.

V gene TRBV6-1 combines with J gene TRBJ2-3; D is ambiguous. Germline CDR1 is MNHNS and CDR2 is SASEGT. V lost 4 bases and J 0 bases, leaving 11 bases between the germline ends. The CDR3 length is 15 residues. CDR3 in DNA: TGTGCCAGCAGTGGTAGTACGGATAGCACAGATACGCAGTATTTT. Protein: CASSGSTDSTDTQYF.

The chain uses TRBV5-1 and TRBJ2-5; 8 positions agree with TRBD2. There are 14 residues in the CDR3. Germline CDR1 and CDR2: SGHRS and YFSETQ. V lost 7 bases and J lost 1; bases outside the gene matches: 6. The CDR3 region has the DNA TGCGCCAGCTCCCGCGGGAGGCCCCAAGAGACCCAGTACTTC. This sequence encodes CASSRGRPQETQYF. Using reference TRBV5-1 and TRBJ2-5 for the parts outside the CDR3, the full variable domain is KAGVTQTPRYLIKTRGQQVTLSCSPISGHRSVSWYQQTPGQGLQFLFEYFSETQRNKGNFPGRFSGRQFSNSRSEMNVSTLELGDSALYLCASSRGRPQETQYFGPGTRLLVL.

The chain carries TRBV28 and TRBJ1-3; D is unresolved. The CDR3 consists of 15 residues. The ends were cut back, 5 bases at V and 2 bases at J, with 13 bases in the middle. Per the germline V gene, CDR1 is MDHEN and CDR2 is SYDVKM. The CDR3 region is CASSPPAGTGNTIYF. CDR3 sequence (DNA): TGTGCCAGCAGTCCCCCGGCCGGGACTGGAAACACCATATATTTT.

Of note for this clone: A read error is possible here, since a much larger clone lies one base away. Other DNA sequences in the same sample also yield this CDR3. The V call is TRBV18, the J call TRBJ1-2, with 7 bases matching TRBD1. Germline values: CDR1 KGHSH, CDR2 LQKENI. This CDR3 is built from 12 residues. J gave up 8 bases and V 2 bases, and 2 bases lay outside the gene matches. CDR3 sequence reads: CASSPTGEGYTF. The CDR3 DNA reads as TGTGCCAGCTCACCAACAGGGGAAGGCTACACCTTC. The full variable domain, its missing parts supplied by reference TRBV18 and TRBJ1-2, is NAGVMQNPRHLVRRRGQEARLRCSPMKGHSHVYWYRQLPEEGLKFMVYLQKENIIDESGMPKERFSAEFPKEGPSILRIQQVVRGDSAAYFCASSPTGEGYTFGSGTRLTVV.

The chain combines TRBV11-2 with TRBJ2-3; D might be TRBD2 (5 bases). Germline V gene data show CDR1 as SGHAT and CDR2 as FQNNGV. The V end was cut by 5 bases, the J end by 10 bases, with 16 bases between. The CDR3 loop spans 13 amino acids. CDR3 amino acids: CASSLSDLSPQYF. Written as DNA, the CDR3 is TGTGCCAGCAGCCTTAGCGATTTGAGTCCGCAGTATTTT.

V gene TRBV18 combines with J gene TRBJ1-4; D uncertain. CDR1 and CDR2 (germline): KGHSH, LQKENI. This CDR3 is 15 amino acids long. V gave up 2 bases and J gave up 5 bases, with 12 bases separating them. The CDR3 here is CASSPTLTGNEKLFF. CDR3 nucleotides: TGTGCCAGCTCACCAACGTTGACGGGGAATGAAAAACTGTTTTTT. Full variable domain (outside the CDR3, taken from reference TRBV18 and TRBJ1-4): NAGVMQNPRHLVRRRGQEARLRCSPMKGHSHVYWYRQLPEEGLKFMVYLQKENIIDESGMPKERFSAEFPKEGPSILRIQQVVRGDSAAYFCASSPTLTGNEKLFFGSGTQLSVL.

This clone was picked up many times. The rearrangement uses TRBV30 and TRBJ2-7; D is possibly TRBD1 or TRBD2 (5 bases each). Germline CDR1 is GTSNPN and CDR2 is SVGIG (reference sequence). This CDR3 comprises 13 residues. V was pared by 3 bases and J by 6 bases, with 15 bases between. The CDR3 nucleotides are TGTGCCTGGAGACTCGGGACGTCTGGCGAGCAGTACTTC. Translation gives CAWRLGTSGEQYF. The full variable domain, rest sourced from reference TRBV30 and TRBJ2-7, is SQTIHQWPATLVQPVGSPLSLECTVEGTSNPNLYWYRQAAGRGLQLLFYSVGIGQISSEVPQNLSASRPQDRQFILSSKKLLLSDSGFYLCAWRLGTSGEQYFGPGTRLTVT.

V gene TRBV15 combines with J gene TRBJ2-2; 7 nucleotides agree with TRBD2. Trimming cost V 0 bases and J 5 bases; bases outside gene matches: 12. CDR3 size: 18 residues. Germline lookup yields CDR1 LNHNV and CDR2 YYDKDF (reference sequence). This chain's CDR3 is CATSRDMGGPGGTGELFF. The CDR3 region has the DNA TGTGCCACCAGCAGAGATATGGGCGGGCCCGGGGGGACCGGGGAGCTGTTTTTT.

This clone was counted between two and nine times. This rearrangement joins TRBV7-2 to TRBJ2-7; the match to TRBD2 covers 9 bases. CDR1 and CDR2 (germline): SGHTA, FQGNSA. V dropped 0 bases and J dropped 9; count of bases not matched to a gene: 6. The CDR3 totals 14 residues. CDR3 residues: CASSLAGTSPGQYF. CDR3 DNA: TGTGCCAGCAGCTTAGCTGGGACTAGCCCTGGGCAGTACTTC.

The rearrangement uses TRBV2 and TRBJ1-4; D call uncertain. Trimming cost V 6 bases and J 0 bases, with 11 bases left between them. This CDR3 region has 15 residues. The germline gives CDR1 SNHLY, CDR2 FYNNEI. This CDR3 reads CASRQRAATNEKLFF. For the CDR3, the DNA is TGTGCCAGCAGGCAGCGGGCCGCAACTAATGAAAAACTGTTTTTT. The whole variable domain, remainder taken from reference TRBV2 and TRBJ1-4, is EPEVTQTPSHQVTQMGQEVILRCVPISNHLYFYWYRQILGQKVEFLVSFYNNEISEKSEIFDDQFSVERPDGSNFTLKIRSTKLEDSAMYFCASRQRAATNEKLFFGSGTQLSVL.